This T cell receptor beta chain was recovered during a study of T cells after yellow fever vaccination. Study-wide context: Fractions of low cell number were prepared using SMART-Seq v4 Ultra Low Input.

V was clipped by 6 bases and J by 5 bases, with 20 bases between them. The CDR3 sequence is 16 residues long. MiXCR, applied by TCRdb to the 5' RACE reads, yields one record per CDR3 protein. The table shows around 120,000 distinct CDR3 sequences, with 13% to 15% occurring only once. The gene calls are TRBV12-3 or TRBV12-4 and TRBJ2-1; D is perhaps TRBD1 (5 bases). The sequence came from a man aged 18 to 30 who received the YFV17D yellow fever vaccine. Sequenced material: CD8+ T cells sorted from PBMCs, taken 5 days after the yellow fever booster vaccination. The CDR3 spells CASSPWGTVGNNEQFF. CDR3 bases: TGTGCCAGCAGCCCCTGGGGCACAGTTGGGAACAATGAGCAGTTCTTC.